This T cell receptor (beta chain) was recorded in a study of sequential checkpoint blockade in melanoma (dated 2019 in TCRdb). General notes on the study: Patients were randomized 1:1 to first-line nivolumab followed by ipilimumab (arm A) or ipilimumab followed by nivolumab (arm B). Maintenance nivolumab came after each of the two trial sequences.

Study-level results and caveats: Larger, independent patient cohorts are needed to validate the response-prediction model that combines TCR metrics and mutation burden.

What the treatment or condition label conveys for this sample: randomized to nivolumab then ipilimumab (arm A) or the reverse (arm B). None of the patients in the trial had previously been given DNA-damaging chemotherapy. On a FACS Aria II flow cytometer, live CD3+CD8+ cells that were negative for CD19 and CD56 were sorted from thawed PBMCs. Samples came from patients with melanoma in CheckMate 064, a randomized, open-label phase II trial of sequential checkpoint blockade. Peripheral blood mononuclear cells were collected by leukapheresis, purified with Ficoll-Paque, and frozen in human serum with approximately 9.9% DMSO. Immediately after sorting, the purity of the sorted blood CD3+CD8+ cells was confirmed to be >95%, and DNA was then extracted. The immunoSEQ Assay was used to immunosequence TCRbeta CDR3 regions from genomic DNA. Genomic DNA was amplified by bias-controlled multiplex PCR before high-throughput sequencing. In the paper's pipeline: To quantify the absolute abundance of each unique TCRbeta CDR3 region, the sequences were collapsed and filtered. Clonality, defined as 1 minus Pielou's evenness, was calculated using productive rearrangements only. Clones with significantly greater frequencies in on-treatment versus baseline samples were identified using a previously published method. Imported from immuneACCESS, the table was reduced by TCRdb to in-frame sequences with V and J called. These copies leave out some clones; in studies compared against another copy, an unresolved V gene accounts for under half, and the cause of the remainder is not known. Clonal size and the V and J genes are those of that table, whereas D and trimming came from the DNA. Counted in this sample were around 13,000 clones; approximately 78% of them appeared once. The top ten clonotypes cover about a third of the sample.

On this clone: No cognate antigen has been identified for it. No quality values exist for individual bases; no much larger clone is one base distant.

The source was CD8+ T cells sorted from blood (inferred from file names), collected from a patient given nivolumab and ipilimumab in sequence. The clonotype was recovered from a human donor with melanoma.

The nucleotides read TGTGCCAGCAGTTTAGGGGGCAACTCCTACAATGAGCAGTTCTTC. Translated, it reads CASSLGGNSYNEQFF. The chain uses TRBV27 and TRBJ2-1; perhaps TRBD1 is the D gene, with 6 bases matching. Measured from the cysteine to the phenylalanine, the CDR3 is 15 residues long. Only the CDR3 DNA stays, 45 bases, in frame from base 1. CDR1 and CDR2 were assigned from the germline V gene (reference sequence) as MNHEY and SMNVEV. The trim is 2 bases for V and 0 bases for J, with a gap of 8 bases between the germline ends.